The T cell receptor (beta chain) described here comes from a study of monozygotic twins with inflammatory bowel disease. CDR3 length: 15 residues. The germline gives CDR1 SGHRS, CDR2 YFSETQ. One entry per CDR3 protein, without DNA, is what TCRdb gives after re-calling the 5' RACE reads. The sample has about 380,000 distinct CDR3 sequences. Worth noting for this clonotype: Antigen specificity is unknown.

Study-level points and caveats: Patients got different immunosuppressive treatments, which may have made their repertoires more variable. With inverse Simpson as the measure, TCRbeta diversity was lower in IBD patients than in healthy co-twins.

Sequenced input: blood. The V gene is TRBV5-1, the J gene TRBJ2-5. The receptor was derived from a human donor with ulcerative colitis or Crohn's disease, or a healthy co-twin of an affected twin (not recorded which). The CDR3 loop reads CASSRDLLGQETQYF.